The 29 T cell receptor beta chains reported below all come from one sample, sequenced in a study of CD8+ T cells in alopecia areata. Treatment defined: oral pan-JAK inhibitor, 5-10 mg twice daily. Isolated RNA was reverse transcribed into cDNA used as the sequencing template. Profiling relied on immunoSEQ multiplex PCR, and the TCRdb table lists in-frame clones only, not all of them. The table includes about 120,000 clones, around 56% detected once. This specimen consisted of CD4+ T cells sorted from blood, obtained at week 4, from a patient treated with tofacitinib. Source of these receptors: a human donor with alopecia areata.

The chain joins TRBV5-1 to TRBJ2-2; the match to TRBD1 covers 7 bases. The CDR3 length is 15 residues. The germline V gene encodes CDR1 SGHRS and CDR2 YFSETQ. After removal of 4 bases from V and 3 bases from J, the junction contained 6 bases not matched to a gene. The CDR3: CASSRGDRDTGELFF. Here the CDR3 DNA reads TGCGCCAGCAGCCGCGGAGACAGGGACACCGGGGAGCTGTTTTTT.

The chain carries TRBV29-1 and TRBJ2-3; 9 nucleotides match TRBD2. This CDR3 spans 19 amino acids. CDR1 is SQVTM, CDR2 ANQGSEA, per germline. J was trimmed by 0 bases and V by 3 bases; bases with no gene match: 16. CDR3 in amino acids: CSVDYKRGASVSSTDTQYF. The CDR3 DNA follows: TGCAGCGTTGATTATAAGCGGGGGGCTTCCGTTTCTAGCACAGATACGCAGTATTTT.

CDR3: CAWSVRESLQETQYF. CDR3 in DNA: TGTGCCTGGAGTGTCCGGGAGTCCCTCCAAGAGACCCAGTACTTC. This chain links TRBV30 with TRBJ2-5, with D maybe TRBD2 (6 bases). Germline V gives CDR1 GTSNPN, CDR2 SVGIG (reference sequence). This CDR3 is 15 amino acids long. Trimming removed 0 bases at V and 1 base at J, with 12 bases between.

The rearrangement joins TRBV6-6 to TRBJ1-1; weak D call: TRBD1 (6 bases). The CDR3 length is 15 residues. V was clipped by 2 bases and J by 0 bases, with 10 bases between them. CDR1 and CDR2 from the germline V gene are MNHNY and SVGAGI (reference sequence). In DNA, the CDR3 is TGTGCCAGCAGTTACGGGCAGGGGATGAACACTGAAGCTTTCTTT. This gives the protein CASSYGQGMNTEAFF.

The chain combines TRBV29-1 with TRBJ2-3; weak D call: TRBD2 (6 bases). Trimming shortened V by 4 bases and J by 2 bases, and 16 bases separated the two germline ends. The CDR3 loop spans 15 amino acids. CDR1 and CDR2 (germline): SQVTM, ANQGSEA. CDR3 in DNA: TGCAGCGTTGTGGAGGGTGGGACCGCCACAGATACGCAGTATTTT. It is translated as CSVVEGGTATDTQYF.

J is TRBJ2-1 and V is TRBV29-1; D remains ambiguous. V shed 0 bases and J shed 7 bases, with 16 bases lying between them. The CDR3 covers 15 residues. Germline CDR1 is SQVTM and CDR2 is ANQGSEA. CDR3 in amino acids: CSVEEHRTAKNEQFF. CDR3 nucleotide sequence: TGCAGCGTTGAAGAACATCGGACCGCCAAAAATGAGCAGTTCTTC.

This clone is classed as medium-sized (0.01 to 0.1%). The chain recombines TRBV27 with TRBJ1-1, with D hard to call. The CDR3 extends over 14 amino acids. Germline V gives CDR1 MNHEY, CDR2 SMNVEV (reference sequence). Trimming removed 0 bases at V and 1 base at J, with 6 bases between. The CDR3 DNA reads as TGTGCCAGCAGTTTATCGACGGGGAACACTGAAGCTTTCTTT. As protein: CASSLSTGNTEAFF.

J is TRBJ2-3 and V is TRBV7-9; TRBD1 matches at 10 bases. Germline V CDR1 and CDR2: SEHNR, FQNEAQ (reference sequence). The CDR3 spans 17 residues. The J segment lost 5 bases and the V segment lost 4 bases, leaving 12 bases of the junction unmatched. As DNA, the CDR3 is TGTGCCAGCAGCTACCGGGGACAGGGGCCGACTCGAGATACGCAGTATTTT. Translated, it gives CASSYRGQGPTRDTQYF.

CDR3 loop: CASRFLQGGEQYF. Written as DNA, the CDR3 is TGTGCCAGCAGGTTCCTACAGGGGGGAGAGCAGTACTTC. The J gene is TRBJ2-7, the V gene TRBV6-5, with 8 bases that match TRBD1. Trimming removed 6 bases from V and 7 bases from J; junction bases left unmatched: 8. Germline CDR1 and CDR2: MNHEY and SVGAGI. This CDR3 comprises 13 residues.

The chain employs TRBV5-1 and TRBJ1-1; D is possibly TRBD1 (5 bases). Germline V gene sequence: CDR1 SGHRS, CDR2 YFSETQ. V was shortened by 4 bases and J by 1 base, with 14 bases between the two germline ends. The CDR3 contains 15 residues. CDR3 region: CASSHGGEWNTEAFF. The CDR3 nucleotides are TGCGCCAGCAGCCACGGGGGAGAGTGGAACACTGAAGCTTTCTTT. The variable domain in full, completed from reference TRBV5-1 and TRBJ1-1, reads KAGVTQTPRYLIKTRGQQVTLSCSPISGHRSVSWYQQTPGQGLQFLFEYFSETQRNKGNFPGRFSGRQFSNSRSEMNVSTLELGDSALYLCASSHGGEWNTEAFFGQGTRLTVV.

The genes are TRBV9 and TRBJ2-2; D is possibly TRBD2 (5 bases). V gave up 0 bases and J gave up 2 bases, with 23 bases separating them. CDR3 size: 20 residues. The germline V gene has CDR1 SGDLS and CDR2 YYNGEE. CDR3 in amino acids: CASSVGIRRGLASNTGELFF. The CDR3, as DNA: TGTGCCAGCAGCGTAGGAATCAGACGCGGGTTAGCTAGTAACACCGGGGAGCTGTTTTTT.

The rearrangement links TRBV30 to TRBJ1-1; D remains unclear. Germline CDR1 is GTSNPN and CDR2 is SVGIG (reference sequence). V was trimmed by 1 base and J by 0 bases, leaving 6 bases between them. The CDR3 extends over 13 amino acids. The CDR3 DNA sequence: TGTGCCTGGAGTGATGGGTTGAACACTGAAGCTTTCTTT. Its translation: CAWSDGLNTEAFF.

This clone was seen once. The CDR3 here is CASSQGPLAKNIQYF. The CDR3 region has the DNA TGCGCCAGCAGCCAGGGGCCACTAGCCAAAAACATTCAGTACTTC. The chain couples TRBV4-1 to TRBJ2-4, with TRBD1 as a possible D gene (5 bases). V was pared by 3 bases and J by 0 bases, with 9 bases between. The germline gives CDR1 MGHRA, CDR2 YSYEKL. The CDR3 length is 15 residues.

The J gene is TRBJ2-7, the V gene TRBV7-9; D is perhaps TRBD1 (5 bases). The germline V gene has CDR1 SEHNR and CDR2 FQNEAQ (reference sequence). The CDR3 covers 15 residues. Trimming cost V 5 bases and J 4 bases, with 18 bases left between them. The CDR3 nucleotides are TGTGCCAGCAGCCCACCAGGGCAGGGATGGTACGAGCAGTACTTC. Protein: CASSPPGQGWYEQYF. The full variable domain, with the rest looked up from reference TRBV7-9 and TRBJ2-7, is DTGVSQNPRHKITKRGQNVTFRCDPISEHNRLYWYRQTLGQGPEFLTYFQNEAQLEKSRLLSDRFSAERPKGSFSTLEIQRTEQGDSAMYLCASSPPGQGWYEQYFGPGTRLTVT.

This clone was seen more than once but under ten times. The chain employs TRBV6-6 and TRBJ1-2, with 7 nucleotides matching TRBD1. There are 15 residues in the CDR3. Trimming took 5 bases from V and 5 from J; bases not matched to a gene: 11. Germline CDR1 MNHNY, CDR2 SVGAGI (reference sequence). This chain's CDR3 is CASSMGQQGPYGYTF. Written as DNA, the CDR3 is TGTGCCAGCAGTATGGGACAGCAAGGGCCTTATGGCTACACCTTC.

This sequence joins TRBV4-1 and TRBJ2-1; TRBD2 might be the D (7 bases). Trimming stripped 0 bases from V and 7 bases from J, with 19 bases between. The length of the CDR3 is 17 residues. CDR1 and CDR2 (germline): MGHRA, YSYEKL. CDR3 sequence (DNA): TGCGCCAGCAGCCAAGATCGGGGGGCCCTCGGGTCGAATGAGCAGTTCTTC. Translating it yields CASSQDRGALGSNEQFF.

The V and J genes are TRBV6-6 and TRBJ2-5; the D is unclear. V lost 6 bases to trimming and J lost 5 bases, with 7 bases between them. This CDR3 spans 11 amino acids. The V gene's germline CDR1 is MNHNY and CDR2 SVGAGI (reference sequence). CDR3 sequence: CASRTLETQYF. For the CDR3, the DNA is TGTGCCAGCAGGACTCTGGAGACCCAGTACTTC.

This clone has only a few counts. The chain has TRBV18 and TRBJ2-1; possible D gene TRBD1, 5 bases. This CDR3 has 13 residues. Trimming took 2 bases from V and 9 from J, leaving 11 bases between them. CDR1 is KGHSH, CDR2 LQKENI, per germline. In DNA form, the CDR3 reads TGTGCCAGCTCACCAGACAGCATCGGTGAGCAGTTCTTC. Translation gives CASSPDSIGEQFF.

This chain connects TRBV15 to TRBJ1-5; tentative D call: TRBD1 (6 bases). Per germline, CDR1 LNHNV and CDR2 YYDKDF (reference sequence). With 2 bases removed from V and 7 bases from J, the gap between germline ends came to 9 bases. CDR3 length equals 13 residues. The CDR3 is CATSRQGKQPQHF. CDR3 DNA: TGTGCCACCAGCAGACAGGGGAAGCAGCCCCAGCATTTT.

V and J are TRBV29-1 and TRBJ2-7, with D tentatively TRBD2 (6 bases). Trimming took 7 bases from V and 2 from J, leaving 15 bases between them. Per germline, CDR1 SQVTM and CDR2 ANQGSEA. The CDR3 covers 13 residues. CDR3 coding DNA: TGCAGCGCCGGAGGGGTCCCTCCCTACGAGCAGTACTTC. Translating gives CSAGGVPPYEQYF.

The CDR3 sequence: CAWSRRDRREQPQHF. In nucleotides, the CDR3 is TGTGCCTGGAGTCGCCGGGACAGGCGTGAACAGCCCCAGCATTTT. The chain uses TRBV30 and TRBJ1-5; TRBD1 agrees at 8 bases. Germline assignment: CDR1 GTSNPN and CDR2 SVGIG (reference sequence). V shed 2 bases and J 7 bases; nucleotides not matched to a gene: 10. The length of the CDR3 is 15 residues.

Only a few counts were recorded for this clone. A junction boundary mismatches the germline segment, possibly from a read error. The sample contains more than one DNA sequence encoding this CDR3. The rearrangement joins TRBV7-2 to TRBJ2-3; D is uncertain. Germline CDR1 and CDR2: SGHTA and FQGNSA. The CDR3 has 14 residues. The CDR3 DNA reads as TGTGCCAGCAGCTTCGGACCCCGCACAGATACACAGTATTTT. Protein product: CASSFGPRTDTQYF.

The V and J genes are TRBV5-1 and TRBJ1-2, with 8 bases fitting TRBD1. Germline lookup yields CDR1 SGHRS and CDR2 YFSETQ. This CDR3 contains 13 residues. V shed 3 bases and J 6 bases; nucleotides not matched to a gene: 4. The CDR3 spells CASSSGQGHGYTF. CDR3 nucleotides: TGCGCCAGCAGCTCCGGACAGGGTCATGGCTACACCTTC. Based on the CDR3 plus reference TRBV5-1 and TRBJ1-2, the full variable domain is KAGVTQTPRYLIKTRGQQVTLSCSPISGHRSVSWYQQTPGQGLQFLFEYFSETQRNKGNFPGRFSGRQFSNSRSEMNVSTLELGDSALYLCASSSGQGHGYTFGSGTRLTVV.

The chain combines TRBV2 with TRBJ2-3, with D possibly being TRBD2 (6 bases). The V gene's germline CDR1 is SNHLY and CDR2 FYNNEI. There are 16 residues in the CDR3. Trimming removed 6 bases at V and 0 bases at J, with 16 bases between. The CDR3, as DNA: TGTGCCAGCAGCAAGGGACTCCTTGCTAGCACAGATACGCAGTATTTT. Encoded protein: CASSKGLLASTDTQYF.

The chain combines TRBV29-1 with TRBJ2-5; a weak D match, TRBD1 (5 bases). Per the germline V gene, CDR1 is SQVTM and CDR2 is ANQGSEA. This CDR3 comprises 14 residues. Trimming took 2 bases from V and 6 from J, leaving 16 bases between them. The CDR3 reads CSVEFWQGWKTQYF. CDR3 nucleotides: TGCAGCGTTGAATTCTGGCAGGGCTGGAAGACCCAGTACTTC.

The J gene is TRBJ2-7, the V gene TRBV15, with 11 nucleotides matching TRBD1. Germline lookup yields CDR1 LNHNV and CDR2 YYDKDF (reference sequence). Trimming removed 3 bases from V and 3 bases from J; junction bases left unmatched: 4. The length of the CDR3 is 15 residues. Here the CDR3 reads CATSRAGTGGYEQYF. The CDR3 DNA is TGTGCCACCAGCAGGGCCGGGACAGGGGGCTACGAGCAGTACTTC.

The chain uses TRBV27 and TRBJ2-7; no clear D gene. The length of the CDR3 is 12 residues. Germline V gene lookup returns CDR1 MNHEY and CDR2 SMNVEV (reference sequence). Trimming took off 5 bases at V and 0 bases at J, with 5 bases between the two ends. The CDR3 spells CASSRSSYEQYF. For the CDR3, the DNA is TGTGCCAGCAGTAGGAGCTCCTACGAGCAGTACTTC.

This clone was picked up one time. The V and J genes are TRBV5-1 and TRBJ2-1, with D possibly being TRBD1 (6 bases). CDR3 size: 15 residues. V gave up 6 bases and J gave up 1 base, with 14 bases separating them. Germline V gene sequence: CDR1 SGHRS, CDR2 YFSETQ. CDR3 protein: CASKKWTESYNEQFF. The CDR3 DNA reads as TGCGCCAGCAAGAAGTGGACAGAGTCCTACAATGAGCAGTTCTTC.

This chain uses TRBV6-6 with TRBJ2-7, with 8 bases lining up with TRBD1. Losses at the gene ends were 4 bases for V and 2 bases for J; bases not matched to a gene: 7. This CDR3 is 15 amino acids long. CDR1 and CDR2 (germline): MNHNY, SVGAGI (reference sequence). CDR3 nucleotide sequence: TGTGCCAGCAGTTCCACTAAGACAGGGGCCTACGAGCAGTACTTC. Translated, it gives CASSSTKTGAYEQYF.